This TCR beta chain was recorded in a study of cytomegalovirus exposure and HLA in healthy donors. Across the study: The 500 to 750 first-cohort repertoires and the 120 or so validation repertoires shared the same platform, a later analysis reported. Whole-study results and caveats: Some TCR beta chains (about 170 of them) were listed as cytomegalovirus-associated. The finding came from a later analysis; first-cohort TCR clusters tended to co-occur in the 90 to 150 validation repertoires.

This clone has just one count. Its target is unknown. Germline CDR1 and CDR2: SGHRS and YFSETQ. Trimming cost V 0 bases and J 5 bases, with 8 bases left between them. The CDR3 sequence is 14 residues long. Data came from immunoSEQ multiplex PCR; TCRdb stores just in-frame clones and leaves some out. This table holds 200,000 to 250,000 clones, less than 85% found once. The donors were in the approximately 120-subject validation cohort; that cohort was separate from the roughly 700-subject first cohort. Source material: PBMCs. V usage is TRBV5-1 and J usage is TRBJ2-2; D not resolved. The sequence was collected from a woman aged 18-30 years in good health and CMV-seronegative. The CDR3 DNA reads as TGCGCCAGCAGCTTGGCTTCGGAAACCGGGGAGCTGTTTTTT. Amino acids: CASSLASETGELFF.